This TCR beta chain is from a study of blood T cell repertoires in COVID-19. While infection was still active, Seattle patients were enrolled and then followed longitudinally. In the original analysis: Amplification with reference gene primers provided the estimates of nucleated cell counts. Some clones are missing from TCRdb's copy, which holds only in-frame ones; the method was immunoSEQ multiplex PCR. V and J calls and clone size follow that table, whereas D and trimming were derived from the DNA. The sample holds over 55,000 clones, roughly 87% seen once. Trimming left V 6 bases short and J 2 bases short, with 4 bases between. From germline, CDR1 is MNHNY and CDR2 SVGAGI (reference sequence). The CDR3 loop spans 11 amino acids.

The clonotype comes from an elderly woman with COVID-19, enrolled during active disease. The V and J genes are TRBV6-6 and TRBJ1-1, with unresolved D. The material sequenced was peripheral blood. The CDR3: CASRTNTEAFF. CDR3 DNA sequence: TGTGCCAGCAGGACTAACACTGAAGCTTTCTTT.